The source of this TCR beta chain is a study of neurological immune-mediated disorders. Study results and limitations: The expanded clones of different subjects shared no CDR3 amino acid sequences (suggesting private repertoires in all groups). Healthy controls had more TCR clonal expansion than multiple sclerosis, which showed the least, whereas HTLV-1-associated myelopathy showed the most.

The CDR3 consists of 17 residues. Trimming took 2 bases from V and 0 from J, leaving 17 bases between them. One entry per CDR3 protein, called by TCRdb with MiXCR from the 5' RACE reads. The profile covers under 90,000 distinct CDR3 sequences, with around 3.5% appearing a single time and just under 3% taken by the ten largest. The sample holds many counts of this clonotype. The antigen is undetermined. This sequence originates from a woman aged 50 to 60 with multiple sclerosis. Sequenced: PBMCs. V gene TRBV12-3 or TRBV12-4 combines with J gene TRBJ2-7; D perhaps matches TRBD1 (6 bases). The CDR3 DNA reads TGTGCCAGCAGTTTAACCCCGAAGGGCAGGGGCTCCTACGAGCAGTACTTC. This translates into CASSLTPKGRGSYEQYF.